The 2 T cell receptor beta chains reported below all come from one sample, sequenced in a study of cytomegalovirus exposure and HLA in healthy donors. Clones were sequenced by immunoSEQ multiplex PCR, and TCRdb holds only the in-frame ones, with some missing. The sample holds about 360,000 clones, roughly 90% seen once. The sequencing sample was made of PBMCs. All receptors come from a woman younger than 30 in good health and CMV-seronegative.

Details on this clone: The sample holds other DNA sequences that translate to the same CDR3. The chain recombines TRBV6-5 with TRBJ1-5; the match to TRBD1 covers 7 bases. The CDR3 extends over 14 amino acids. V shed 6 bases and J 1 base; nucleotides not matched to a gene: 3. Germline V gene sequence: CDR1 MNHEY, CDR2 SVGAGI. The DNA of the CDR3 is TGTGCCAGCAGACCGGACAGGAGCAATCAGCCCCAGCATTTT. Amino acid sequence: CASRPDRSNQPQHF.

This sequence joins TRBV14 and TRBJ1-1; perhaps TRBD1 as D (6 bases). Trimming pared 5 bases from V and 1 base from J, leaving 11 bases between. There are 14 residues in the CDR3. Germline values: CDR1 SGHDN, CDR2 FVKESK. The CDR3 DNA sequence: TGTGCCAGCAGCTTGAAACAGGGGAACACTGAAGCTTTCTTT. Protein sequence: CASSLKQGNTEAFF. The whole variable domain, filled in from reference TRBV14 and TRBJ1-1, reads EAGVTQFPSHSVIEKGQTVTLRCDPISGHDNLYWYRRVMGKEIKFLLHFVKESKQDESGMPNNRFLAERTGGTYSTLKVQPAELEDSGVYFCASSLKQGNTEAFFGQGTRLTVV.